What follows are 32 T cell receptor beta chains derived from one specimen sequenced in a study of regulatory T cells in long-lasting Graves disease. Time point given: newly diagnosed GD, antithyroid drugs for less than 3 months. Following extraction of RNA from PBMCs, that RNA was used to make the TCR library. Construction of TCR beta libraries relied on iRepertoire HTBI primers and on Arm-PCR targeting CDR3 regions. TCRdb re-analysed the multiplex PCR reads in MiXCR, keeping a single row per CDR3 protein. The table records some 250,000 distinct CDR3 sequences, around 20% of them present only once. The material was peripheral blood mononuclear cells (PBMCs), obtained at new diagnosis, from a patient treated with antithyroid drugs. All receptors come from a female donor with Graves disease.

Many counts were recorded for this clonotype. The chain has TRBV4-1 and TRBJ2-7; TRBD1 agrees at 9 bases. There are 15 residues in the CDR3. Trimming cost V 1 base and J 6 bases; bases outside gene matches: 7. Germline assignment: CDR1 MGHRA and CDR2 YSYEKL. The CDR3 sequence is CASSQALGTGIEQYF. As DNA, the CDR3 is TGCGCCAGCAGCCAAGCGTTGGGGACAGGGATCGAGCAGTACTTC.

This sequence joins TRBV5-4 and TRBJ2-3, with D perhaps TRBD2 (6 bases). Germline V gene lookup returns CDR1 SGHNT and CDR2 YYREEE (reference sequence). The ends were cut back, 2 bases at V and 6 bases at J, with 13 bases in the middle. CDR3 length: 14 residues. The DNA of the CDR3 is TGTGCCAGCAGCTTTCAGACTAGTATTGATACGCAGTATTTT. It translates to CASSFQTSIDTQYF.

This clonotype occurred many times. V usage is TRBV2 and J usage is TRBJ2-2; maybe TRBD1 (6 bases). Looked up from germline, CDR1 is SNHLY and CDR2 is FYNNEI. V lost 6 bases and J 3 bases, leaving 11 bases between the germline ends. This CDR3 contains 14 residues. The DNA for the CDR3 is TGTGCCAGCAGACCAGACAGGCACACCGGGGAGCTGTTTTTT. This encodes CASRPDRHTGELFF.

A few counts support this clonotype. CDR3 in amino acids: CASSLSGQGEWEQYF. The CDR3 region has the DNA TGTGCCAGCAGCTTGTCGGGACAGGGAGAGTGGGAGCAGTACTTC. The V and J genes are TRBV5-6 and TRBJ2-7; TRBD1 aligns across 9 bases. The germline V gene has CDR1 SGHDT and CDR2 YYEEEE. The CDR3 is 15 amino acids. With 1 base clipped from V and 7 bases from J, the junction kept 9 bases outside the gene matches. The whole variable domain, remainder taken from reference TRBV5-6 and TRBJ2-7, is DAGVTQSPTHLIKTRGQQVTLRCSPKSGHDTVSWYQQALGQGPQFIFQYYEEEERQRGNFPDRFSGHQFPNYSSELNVNALLLGDSALYLCASSLSGQGEWEQYFGPGTRLTVT.

This clonotype was seen repeatedly, ten times or more. The chain joins TRBV4-3 to TRBJ2-7, with D possibly being TRBD1 (6 bases). Germline V gene sequence: CDR1 LGHNA, CDR2 YSLEER. The CDR3 runs to 14 residues. V lost 1 base, J lost 1 base, and 8 bases lay in between. This CDR3 is CASSQARGSYEQYF. Here the CDR3 DNA reads TGCGCCAGCAGCCAAGCCAGGGGTTCCTACGAGCAGTACTTC.

This clonotype was seen at least ten times. The chain employs TRBV28 and TRBJ2-3; D might be TRBD2 (6 bases). The germline gives CDR1 MDHEN, CDR2 SYDVKM. V shed 4 bases and J shed 6 bases, with 11 bases lying between them. The CDR3 sequence is 13 residues long. The CDR3 loop reads CASSSGTLDTQYF. DNA of the CDR3: TGTGCCAGCAGTTCCGGGACTCTGGATACGCAGTATTTT.

This sequence joins TRBV6-2 or TRBV6-3 and TRBJ1-5, with a weak D call TRBD1 (5 bases). CDR1 is MNHEY and CDR2 is SVGEGT in the germline V gene. V dropped 4 bases and J dropped 6 bases, with 22 bases sitting between them. The CDR3 has 17 residues. CDR3 nucleotides: TGTGCCAGCAGTTCAAGCCCCGGGACGGAGGATGGTCAGCCCCAGCATTTT. It codes for CASSSSPGTEDGQPQHF.

There are many counts of this clonotype. The V and J genes are TRBV20-1 and TRBJ2-1; D might be TRBD1 or TRBD2, each matching 5 bases. Germline CDR1 DFQATT, CDR2 SNEGSKA (reference sequence). The CDR3 loop spans 15 amino acids. The V end was cut by 0 bases, the J end by 6 bases, with 15 bases between. The CDR3 here is CSARDWWDAGNEQFF. The CDR3 DNA is TGCAGTGCTAGAGATTGGTGGGACGCCGGCAATGAGCAGTTCTTC.

At least ten counts were recorded for this clonotype. Here the CDR3 reads CASSRRVGVLSADTQYF. Here the CDR3 DNA reads TGTGCCAGCAGCCGGCGTGTAGGAGTTCTCTCCGCAGATACGCAGTATTTT. The chain couples TRBV3-1 to TRBJ2-3; D is unresolved. V was pared by 4 bases and J by 4 bases, with 21 bases between. There are 17 residues in the CDR3. Per the germline V gene, CDR1 is LGHDT and CDR2 is YNNKEL (reference sequence).

This clonotype showed up many times. V is TRBV27 and J is TRBJ1-5; no firm D call. CDR3 length equals 15 residues. Per germline, CDR1 MNHEY and CDR2 SMNVEV (reference sequence). V lost 0 bases, J lost 0 bases, and 6 bases lay in between. The CDR3 coding sequence is TGTGCCAGCAGTTTATCCGTAAATAGCAATCAGCCCCAGCATTTT. Protein sequence: CASSLSVNSNQPQHF.

There are many counts of this clonotype. The rearrangement links TRBV24-1 to TRBJ2-5; D is ambiguous. This CDR3 contains 15 residues. V was trimmed by 3 bases and J by 3 bases, leaving 13 bases between them. CDR1 KGHDR and CDR2 SFDVKD come from the germline V gene. The DNA of the CDR3 is TGTGCCACCAGTGATCGACGCGACGGAAAAGAGACCCAGTACTTC. Encoded protein: CATSDRRDGKETQYF.

This clonotype was found many times. This sequence joins TRBV29-1 and TRBJ1-4; D remains ambiguous. CDR3 length: 13 residues. CDR1 is SQVTM and CDR2 is ANQGSEA in the germline V gene. The V and J ends lost 7 bases and 3 bases respectively, with 12 bases between them. This CDR3 is CSATSQANEKLFF. For the CDR3, the DNA is TGCAGCGCTACGTCGCAGGCTAATGAAAAACTGTTTTTT.

On this clonotype: This probably arose from a read error, given a far larger clone one base away. This chain joins TRBV19 and TRBJ2-4; possible D gene TRBD2, 6 bases. Trimming cost V 0 bases and J 13 bases, with 10 bases left between them. Germline V lookup: CDR1 LNHDA, CDR2 SQIVND (reference sequence). This CDR3 has 12 amino acids. The CDR3 nucleotides are TGTGCCAGTAGTATAGACCAGGGAGGACAGTACTTC. Translating it yields CASSIDQGGQYF. Using reference TRBV19 and TRBJ2-4 for the parts outside the CDR3, the full variable domain is DGGITQSPKYLFRKEGQNVTLSCEQNLNHDAMYWYRQDPGQGLRLIYYSQIVNDFQKGDIAEGYSVSREKKESFPLTVTSAQKNPTAFYLCASSIDQGGQYFGAGTRLSVL.

This clonotype has ten or more counts. This chain uses TRBV10-3 with TRBJ2-7; 9 bases align to TRBD2. This CDR3 comprises 16 residues. V was clipped by 0 bases and J by 5 bases; unmatched bases: 8. Per the germline V gene, CDR1 is ENHRY and CDR2 is SYGVKD. CDR3 nucleotide sequence: TGTGCCATCAGTGAGTCCTCGACGCGGGGGGGCGACGAGCAGTACTTC. Its protein product is CAISESSTRGGDEQYF.

This clonotype has a handful of counts. The rearrangement uses TRBV27 and TRBJ2-2, with D uncertain. The CDR3 has 10 amino acids. The ends were cut back, 5 bases at V and 6 bases at J, with 1 base in the middle. The germline gives CDR1 MNHEY, CDR2 SMNVEV (reference sequence). CDR3 sequence reads: CASSPGELFF. CDR3 nucleotide sequence: TGTGCCAGCAGTCCCGGGGAGCTGTTTTTT.

This clonotype came up many times. The chain recombines TRBV12-3 or TRBV12-4 with TRBJ2-1; D may be TRBD2 (5 bases). V was pared by 5 bases and J by 0 bases, with 11 bases between. This CDR3 region has 15 residues. The CDR3 coding sequence is TGTGCCAGCAGTCAAACTAGTAACTCCTACAATGAGCAGTTCTTC. It codes for CASSQTSNSYNEQFF.

In its sample, this clonotype was seen many times. The junction differs from germline at one of its ends, possibly a read error. The J gene is TRBJ2-3, the V gene TRBV7-2, with 7 bases identical to TRBD2. The CDR3 contains 17 residues. Per germline, CDR1 SGHTA and CDR2 FQGNSA. CDR3 loop: CASSQGAGRDPPDTQYF. The CDR3, as DNA: TGCGCCAGCAGCCAAGGGGCAGGGAGGGACCCCCCAGATACGCAGTATTTT.

This clonotype was counted many times. The chain links TRBV20-1 to TRBJ2-2; TRBD2 is a possible D gene (6 bases). The CDR3 is made up of 14 amino acids. V was clipped by 4 bases and J by 7 bases, with 16 bases between them. Germline V gene lookup returns CDR1 DFQATT and CDR2 SNEGSKA (reference sequence). The CDR3: CSATPGGGIGELFF. The CDR3 DNA follows: TGCAGTGCTACCCCGGGTGGAGGGATCGGGGAGCTGTTTTTT.

This clonotype came up many times. The rearrangement links TRBV6-1 to TRBJ2-7; D not resolved. The CDR3 is made up of 15 amino acids. V lost 2 bases and J lost 0, with 11 bases in between. Germline CDR1 reads MNHNS; CDR2 reads SASEGT. For the CDR3, the DNA is TGTGCCAGCAGTGAATGGGGTAGCAACTCCTACGAGCAGTACTTC. Its protein product is CASSEWGSNSYEQYF.

Concerning this clonotype: Possible read error: a much larger clone is one base away. The V call is TRBV16, the J call TRBJ1-2; D gene ambiguous. Germline loops: CDR1 KGHSY, CDR2 FQNENV. Trimming left V 5 bases short and J 3 bases short, with 10 bases between. The CDR3 runs to 13 residues. Written as DNA, the CDR3 is TGTGCCAGCAGCACCGGGTCGGACTATGGCTACACCTTC. This sequence encodes CASSTGSDYGYTF.

At least ten counts were recorded for this clonotype. The V and J genes are TRBV28 and TRBJ1-1, with TRBD1 as a possible D gene (6 bases). Trimming cost V 6 bases and J 1 base, with 12 bases left between them. The CDR3 has 14 amino acids. The germline CDR1 and CDR2 sequences are MDHEN and SYDVKM. CDR3 bases: TGTGCCAGCAGCCGAGGGGGGGCGAACACTGAAGCTTTCTTT. This encodes CASSRGGANTEAFF.

The chain couples TRBV7-2 to TRBJ2-5; 13 bases match TRBD2. Germline V gives CDR1 SGHTA, CDR2 FQGNSA. The V segment lost 6 bases and the J segment 4 bases; nucleotides outside the gene matches: 14. The CDR3 totals 18 residues. The CDR3 DNA follows: TGTGCCAGCAGATCCGGGACTAGCGGGGAGTCGGTTTCAGAGACCCAGTACTTC. Its protein product is CASRSGTSGESVSETQYF.

This clonotype was counted once. The V and J genes are TRBV15 and TRBJ2-3, with TRBD2 matching 7 bases. Germline CDR1 reads LNHNV; CDR2 reads YYDKDF (reference sequence). The CDR3 runs 15 residues. The trim removed 1 base at V and 4 bases at J, leaving 5 bases unmatched. The CDR3, as DNA: TGTGCCACCAGCAGAGGGGCGGGGGAGTCAGATACGCAGTATTTT. Its protein is CATSRGAGESDTQYF.

This clonotype was observed many times. V is TRBV3-2 and J is TRBJ2-7; the listed D gene, TRBD1, was not tested against the DNA. TRBV3-2 is classified as a pseudogene. The CDR3 extends over 16 amino acids. The CDR3 DNA follows: TGTGCCAGCAGCCAAGTCGTGGGGGCGGCTTTCTACGAGCAGTACTTC. This gives the protein CASSQVVGAAFYEQYF.

The chain has TRBV7-9 and TRBJ2-7; 7 bases fit TRBD2. Trimming at V came to 6 bases and at J to 2 bases, leaving 4 bases not matched to a gene. The CDR3 consists of 13 residues. Germline CDR1 and CDR2: SEHNR and FQNEAQ (reference sequence). In nucleotides, the CDR3 is TGTGCCAGCAGGGGAAGCGGGGCCTACGAGCAGTACTTC. The encoded protein is CASRGSGAYEQYF. Full variable domain (outside the CDR3, taken from reference TRBV7-9 and TRBJ2-7): DTGVSQNPRHKITKRGQNVTFRCDPISEHNRLYWYRQTLGQGPEFLTYFQNEAQLEKSRLLSDRFSAERPKGSFSTLEIQRTEQGDSAMYLCASRGSGAYEQYFGPGTRLTVT.

This clonotype was seen at least ten times. The V and J genes are TRBV5-1 and TRBJ1-6; 8 bases are a match to TRBD1. The germline gives CDR1 SGHRS, CDR2 YFSETQ. J gave up 10 bases and V 4 bases, and 10 bases lay outside the gene matches. The CDR3 extends over 15 amino acids. The CDR3 sequence is CASSGSQGAGSPLHF. CDR3 sequence (DNA): TGCGCCAGCAGCGGATCTCAGGGGGCAGGCTCACCCCTCCACTTT.

This clonotype was recorded many times. The chain is built from TRBV7-2 and TRBJ1-2; TRBD1 agrees at 7 bases. In germline, CDR1 is SGHTA, CDR2 FQGNSA. The CDR3 sequence is 14 residues long. V gave up 6 bases and J gave up 4 bases; unmatched junction bases: 8. In nucleotides, the CDR3 is TGTGCCAGCAGTTCAGGGGGGGTAGGCTATGGCTACACCTTC. Translated: CASSSGGVGYGYTF.

The V call is TRBV7-2, the J call TRBJ2-7, with D uncertain. The germline V gene has CDR1 SGHTA and CDR2 FQGNSA. V dropped 11 bases and J dropped 7 bases, with 18 bases sitting between them. This CDR3 has 12 amino acids. CDR3 nucleotide sequence: TGTGCCTGGAGTTTCATGGGCTTTGAGCAGTACTTC. It yields the protein CAWSFMGFEQYF.

The sample holds many counts of this clonotype. The rearrangement uses TRBV28 and TRBJ1-5, with D unclear. The CDR3 totals 12 residues. CDR1 and CDR2 (germline): MDHEN, SYDVKM. The germline V and J ends were trimmed by 2 bases and 2 bases, with 1 base remaining between them. CDR3 DNA sequence: TGTGCCAGCAGTTTAGGCAATCAGCCCCAGCATTTT. Translating gives CASSLGNQPQHF.

This clonotype was recorded many times. The chain carries TRBV5-1 and TRBJ1-5; the D gene is possibly TRBD1 (6 bases). Trimming took off 3 bases at V and 0 bases at J, with 19 bases between the two ends. The V gene's germline CDR1 is SGHRS and CDR2 YFSETQ. This CDR3 has 18 amino acids. The CDR3 is CASSSFTGPQNSNQPQHF. For the CDR3, the DNA is TGCGCCAGCAGCTCCTTTACAGGGCCACAGAATAGCAATCAGCCCCAGCATTTT.

The chain links TRBV6-5 to TRBJ1-6; no clear D. This CDR3 has 12 amino acids. CDR1 is MNHEY, CDR2 SVGAGI, per germline. V dropped 2 bases and J dropped 7 bases, with 3 bases sitting between them. CDR3 region: CASSYPNSPLHF. The CDR3 nucleotides read TGTGCCAGCAGTTACCCCAATTCACCCCTCCACTTT.

This clonotype has at least ten counts. This sequence joins TRBV27 and TRBJ1-1; D possibly corresponds to TRBD1 (6 bases). CDR1 and CDR2 from the germline V gene are MNHEY and SMNVEV (reference sequence). V lost 4 bases and J lost 1, with 7 bases in between. This CDR3 spans 13 amino acids. The CDR3 region is CASSYRENTEAFF. CDR3 bases: TGTGCCAGCAGTTACAGGGAGAACACTGAAGCTTTCTTT.